The rows below give T cell receptor beta chains drawn from one sample of a study of low-dose radiotherapy and immunotherapy resistance in tumors. TCRdb re-called the reads with MiXCR, one entry per CDR3 protein. The sample lists approximately 100,000 distinct CDR3 sequences; less than 25% were seen once. This material consisted of PBMCs, taken after low-dose radiotherapy plus immunotherapy. These receptors were obtained from a male donor with prostate cancer. CDR3s include the opening cysteine and the closing phenylalanine or tryptophan. The D gene is left open where the match is weak. Clone size is not always given. Where it is, it says once, few, many or a class for expanded clones.

V: TRBV7-8
D: .
J: TRBJ2-7
size: many
CDR3: CASSKDSYEQYF
DNA: TGTGCCAGCAGCAAGGACAGCTACGAGCAGTACTTC

V: TRBV6-1
D: .
J: TRBJ2-7
size: many
CDR3: CASSEDWRTEQYF
DNA: TGTGCCAGCAGTGAAGATTGGAGGACCGAGCAGTACTTC

V: TRBV27
D: .
J: TRBJ2-7
size: many
CDR3: CASKPNLYDEQYF
DNA: TGTGCCAGCAAGCCCAACCTTTATGACGAGCAGTACTTC

V: TRBV20-1
D: .
J: TRBJ2-5
size: many
CDR3: CSARDEQAGYQETQYF
DNA: TGCAGTGCTAGAGATGAACAGGCCGGGTACCAAGAGACCCAGTACTTC

V: TRBV10-3
D: .
J: TRBJ1-3
size: many
CDR3: CAIRPEPSGNTIYF
DNA: TGTGCCATCAGACCTGAACCCTCTGGAAACACCATATATTTT

V: TRBV20-1
D: TRBD2
J: TRBJ2-5
size: .
CDR3: CSARVFGGQETQYF
DNA: TGCAGTGCTAGAGTATTCGGGGGGCAAGAGACCCAGTACTTC

V: TRBV19
D: .
J: TRBJ1-1
size: many
CDR3: CASSTRGTEAFF
DNA: TGTGCCAGTAGTACCCGTGGGACTGAAGCTTTCTTT

V: TRBV5-8
D: .
J: TRBJ2-6
size: few
CDR3: CASSMTDSGANVLTF
DNA: TGTGCCAGCAGCATGACAGACTCTGGGGCCAACGTCCTGACTTTC

V: TRBV7-2
D: .
J: TRBJ1-1
size: many
CDR3: CASSRGIEAFF
DNA: TGTGCCAGCAGCCGGGGGATTGAAGCTTTCTTT

V: TRBV12-5
D: .
J: TRBJ1-1
size: once
CDR3: CASGPPSPGGTEAFF
DNA: TGTGCTAGTGGTCCGCCCTCCCCGGGGGGCACTGAAGCTTTCTTT

V: TRBV6-5
D: TRBD1
J: TRBJ1-1
size: many
CDR3: CATLQGPNTEAFF
DNA: TGTGCCACCCTACAGGGGCCGAACACTGAAGCTTTCTTT

V: TRBV20-1
D: TRBD2
J: TRBJ2-1
size: many
CDR3: CSASPGASGGYNEQFF
DNA: TGCAGTGCCAGCCCTGGGGCTAGCGGGGGTTACAATGAGCAGTTCTTC

V: TRBV12-5
D: .
J: TRBJ2-7
size: many
CDR3: CATGNISEQYF
DNA: TGTGCTACCGGTAATATTTCCGAGCAGTACTTC

V: TRBV4-1
D: .
J: TRBJ1-2
size: many
CDR3: CASSHGNYGYTF
DNA: TGCGCCAGCAGCCATGGGAACTATGGCTACACCTTC

V: TRBV10-3
D: TRBD2
J: TRBJ2-3
size: .
CDR3: CAIRETSGTDTQYF
DNA: TGTGCCATCAGGGAGACTAGCGGAACAGATACGCAGTATTTT

V: TRBV6-5
D: .
J: TRBJ2-7
size: many
CDR3: CASSYGQGSYEQYF
DNA: TGTGCCAGCAGTTACGGGCAGGGATCCTACGAGCAGTACTTC

V: TRBV18
D: .
J: TRBJ2-7
size: many
CDR3: CARNPGLAYEQYF
DNA: TGTGCCAGGAATCCGGGACTCGCTTACGAGCAGTACTTC

V: TRBV12-3/TRBV12-4
D: .
J: TRBJ1-3
size: many
CDR3: CASSPTRDGNTIYF
DNA: TGTGCCAGCAGCCCTACCCGGGACGGAAACACCATATATTTT

V: TRBV30
D: .
J: TRBJ1-4
size: many
CDR3: CAWKVGVANEKLFF
DNA: TGTGCCTGGAAGGTTGGCGTGGCTAATGAAAAACTGTTTTTT

V: TRBV5-1
D: .
J: TRBJ2-7
size: many
CDR3: CASAGSDYEQYF
DNA: TGCGCCAGCGCAGGGAGTGACTACGAGCAGTACTTC

V: TRBV7-9
D: TRBD1
J: TRBJ1-5
size: many
CDR3: CASSLASGGGSGQPQHF
DNA: TGTGCCAGCAGCTTAGCCTCAGGGGGGGGTTCGGGACAGCCCCAGCATTTT

V: TRBV7-2
D: .
J: TRBJ2-3
size: many
CDR3: CASSAGGVTDTQYF
DNA: TGTGCCAGCAGCGCCGGGGGCGTGACAGATACGCAGTATTTT

V: TRBV6-4
D: TRBD2
J: TRBJ2-4
size: .
CDR3: CASSDSTSGGSNIQYF
DNA: TGTGCCAGCAGTGACTCGACTAGCGGGGGCTCCAACATTCAGTACTTC